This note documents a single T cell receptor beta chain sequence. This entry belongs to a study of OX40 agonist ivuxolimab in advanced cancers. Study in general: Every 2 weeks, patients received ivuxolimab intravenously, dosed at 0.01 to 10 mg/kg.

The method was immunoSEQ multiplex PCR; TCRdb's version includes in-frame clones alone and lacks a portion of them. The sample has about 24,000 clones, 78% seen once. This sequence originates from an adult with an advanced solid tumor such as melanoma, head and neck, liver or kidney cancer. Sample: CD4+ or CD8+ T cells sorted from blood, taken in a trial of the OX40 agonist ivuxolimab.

The CDR3 DNA reads TGCGCCAGCAGCTTGGTAGCGGGGTCATACAATGAGCAGTTCTTC. It codes for CASSLVAGSYNEQFF. The J gene is TRBJ2-1, the V gene TRBV5-1; 8 positions agree with TRBD2. The CDR3 consists of 15 residues. Germline trimming cut 0 bases from V and 4 bases from J; bases unmatched to any gene: 3. Looked up from germline, CDR1 is SGHRS and CDR2 is YFSETQ. Full variable domain (outside the CDR3, taken from reference TRBV5-1 and TRBJ2-1): KAGVTQTPRYLIKTRGQQVTLSCSPISGHRSVSWYQQTPGQGLQFLFEYFSETQRNKGNFPGRFSGRQFSNSRSEMNVSTLELGDSALYLCASSLVAGSYNEQFFGPGTRLTVL.